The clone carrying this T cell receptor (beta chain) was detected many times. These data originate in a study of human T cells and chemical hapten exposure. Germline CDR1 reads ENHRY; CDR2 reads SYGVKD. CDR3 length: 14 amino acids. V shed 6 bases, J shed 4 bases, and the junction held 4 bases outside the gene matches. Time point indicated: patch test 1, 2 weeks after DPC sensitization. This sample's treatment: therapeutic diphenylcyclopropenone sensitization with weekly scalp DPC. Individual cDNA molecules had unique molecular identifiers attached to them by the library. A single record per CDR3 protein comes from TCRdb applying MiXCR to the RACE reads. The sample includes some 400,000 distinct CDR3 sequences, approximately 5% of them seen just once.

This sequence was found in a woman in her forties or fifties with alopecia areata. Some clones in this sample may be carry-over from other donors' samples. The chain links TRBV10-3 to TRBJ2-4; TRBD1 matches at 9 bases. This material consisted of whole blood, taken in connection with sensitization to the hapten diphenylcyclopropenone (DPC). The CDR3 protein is CAISPGQGKNIQYF. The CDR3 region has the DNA TGTGCCATCAGCCCGGGACAGGGAAAAAACATTCAGTACTTC.